This TCR beta chain was profiled in a study of shared clonotypes between healthy human individuals. Notes on the study in general: Apart from blood, nothing was sampled; tissue repertoires likely differ.

Repertoires were generated with immunoSEQ multiplex PCR, while TCRdb's copy carries only in-frame clones and drops some. The sample yields fewer than 1.6 million clones, approximately 98.5% seen once. A word on this clone: Its specificity is not known. Other DNA sequences from this sample encode an identical CDR3 as well.

The clonotype originates from a young man in good health. The sequenced sample consisted of naive CD4+ T cells sorted from blood. As to subset: CD45RA+ positively selected.

The chain's CDR3 is CASSLRLAGTDTQYF. Written as DNA, the CDR3 is TGTGCCAGCAGTCTGAGACTAGCGGGCACAGATACGCAGTATTTT. The chain is built from TRBV6-5 and TRBJ2-3; 9 bases map to TRBD2. CDR1 MNHEY and CDR2 SVGAGI come from the germline V gene. The ends lost 5 bases at V and 1 base at J; junction bases unmatched: 4. The CDR3 covers 15 residues.